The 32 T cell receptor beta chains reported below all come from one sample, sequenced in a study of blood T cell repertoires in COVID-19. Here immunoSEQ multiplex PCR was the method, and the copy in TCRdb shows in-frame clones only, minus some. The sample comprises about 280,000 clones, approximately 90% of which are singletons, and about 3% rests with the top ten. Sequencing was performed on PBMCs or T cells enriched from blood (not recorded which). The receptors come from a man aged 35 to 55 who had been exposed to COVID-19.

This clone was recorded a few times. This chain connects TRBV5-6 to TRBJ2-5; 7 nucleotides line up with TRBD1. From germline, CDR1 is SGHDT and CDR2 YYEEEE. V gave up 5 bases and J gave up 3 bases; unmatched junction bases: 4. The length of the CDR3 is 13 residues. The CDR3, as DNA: TGTGCCAGCAGAAACGACAGGGAAGAGACCCAGTACTTC. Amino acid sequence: CASRNDREETQYF.

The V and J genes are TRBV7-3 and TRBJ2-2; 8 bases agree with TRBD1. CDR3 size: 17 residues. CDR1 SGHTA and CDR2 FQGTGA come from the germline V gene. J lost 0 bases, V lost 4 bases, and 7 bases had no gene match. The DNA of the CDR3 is TGTGCCAGCAGCTACCAGGGGGCAGGGGCGAACACCGGGGAGCTGTTTTTT. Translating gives CASSYQGAGANTGELFF.

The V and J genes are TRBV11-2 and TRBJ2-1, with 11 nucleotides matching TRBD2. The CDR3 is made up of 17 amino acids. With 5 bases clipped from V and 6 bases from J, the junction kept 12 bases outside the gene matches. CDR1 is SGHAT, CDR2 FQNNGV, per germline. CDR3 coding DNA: TGTGCCAGCAGCCCACCGTTTATAGCGGGAGGGGGCAATGAGCAGTTCTTC. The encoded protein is CASSPPFIAGGGNEQFF.

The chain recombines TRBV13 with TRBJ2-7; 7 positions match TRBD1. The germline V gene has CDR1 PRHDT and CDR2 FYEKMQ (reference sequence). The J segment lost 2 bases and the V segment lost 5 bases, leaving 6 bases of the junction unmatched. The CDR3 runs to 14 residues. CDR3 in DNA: TGTGCCAGCAGCCAAACAGGGGAAACCTACGAGCAGTACTTC. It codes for CASSQTGETYEQYF.

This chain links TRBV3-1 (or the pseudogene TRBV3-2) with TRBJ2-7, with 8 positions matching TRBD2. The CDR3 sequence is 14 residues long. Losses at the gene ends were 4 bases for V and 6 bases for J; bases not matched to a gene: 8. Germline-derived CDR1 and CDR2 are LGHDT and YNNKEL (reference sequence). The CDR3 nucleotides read TGTGCCAGCAGCCCAGACCTGACTAGCGCCGAGCAGTACTTC. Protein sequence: CASSPDLTSAEQYF.

The CDR3 DNA sequence: TGTGCCAGCAGTTTAATACAGGGAGAAGGCTACACCTTC. It yields the protein CASSLIQGEGYTF. The chain combines TRBV28 with TRBJ1-2; a weak D match, TRBD1 (6 bases). CDR3 length: 13 residues. Trimming stripped 2 bases from V and 8 bases from J, with 12 bases between. Looked up from germline, CDR1 is MDHEN and CDR2 is SYDVKM.

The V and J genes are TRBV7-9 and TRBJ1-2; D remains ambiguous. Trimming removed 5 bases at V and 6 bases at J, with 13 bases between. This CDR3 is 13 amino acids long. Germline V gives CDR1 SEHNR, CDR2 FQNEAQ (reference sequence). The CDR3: CASSRFRSDGYTF. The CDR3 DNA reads TGTGCCAGCAGCAGATTCAGGTCGGATGGCTACACCTTC.

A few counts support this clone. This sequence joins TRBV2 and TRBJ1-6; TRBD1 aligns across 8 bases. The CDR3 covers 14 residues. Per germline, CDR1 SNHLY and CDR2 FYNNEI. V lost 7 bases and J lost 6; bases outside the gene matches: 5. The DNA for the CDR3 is TGTGCCAGCAAGGCGACAGGGGTTAATTCACCCCTCCACTTT. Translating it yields CASKATGVNSPLHF.

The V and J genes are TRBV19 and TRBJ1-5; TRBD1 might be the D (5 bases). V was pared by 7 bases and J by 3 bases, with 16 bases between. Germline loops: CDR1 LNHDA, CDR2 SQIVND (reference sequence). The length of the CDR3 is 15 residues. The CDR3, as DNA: TGTGCCAGTACTTCGTACCAGGGTTCCAATCAGCCCCAGCATTTT. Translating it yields CASTSYQGSNQPQHF.

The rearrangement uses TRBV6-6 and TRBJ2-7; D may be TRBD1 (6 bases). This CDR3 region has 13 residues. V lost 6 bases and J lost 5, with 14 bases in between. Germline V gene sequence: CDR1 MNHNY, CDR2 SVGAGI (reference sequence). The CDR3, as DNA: TGTGCCAGCAGGGCGAGGGCAGGGGACGAGCAGTACTTC. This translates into CASRARAGDEQYF.

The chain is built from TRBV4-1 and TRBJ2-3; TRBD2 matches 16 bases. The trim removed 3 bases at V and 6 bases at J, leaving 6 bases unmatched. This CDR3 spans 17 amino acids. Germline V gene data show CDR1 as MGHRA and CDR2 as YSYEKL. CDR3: CASSHGTSGGVRDTQYF. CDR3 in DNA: TGCGCCAGCAGCCACGGGACTAGCGGGGGGGTAAGGGATACGCAGTATTTT.

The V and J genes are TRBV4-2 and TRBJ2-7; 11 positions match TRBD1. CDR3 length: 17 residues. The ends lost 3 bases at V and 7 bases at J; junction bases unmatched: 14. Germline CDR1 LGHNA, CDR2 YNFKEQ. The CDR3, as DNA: TGTGCCAGCAGCCAGCTCGCACCGGGACAGGGGGTAGGTGAGCAGTACTTC. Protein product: CASSQLAPGQGVGEQYF.

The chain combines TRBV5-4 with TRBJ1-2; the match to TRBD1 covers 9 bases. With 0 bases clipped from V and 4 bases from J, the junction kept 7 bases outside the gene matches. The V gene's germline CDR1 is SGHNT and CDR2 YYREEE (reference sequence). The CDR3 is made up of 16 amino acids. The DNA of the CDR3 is TGTGCCAGCAGCTTGGGCGGAGGGGGACAGGGCTATGGCTACACCTTC. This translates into CASSLGGGGQGYGYTF. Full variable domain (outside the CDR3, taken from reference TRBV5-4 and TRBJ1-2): ETGVTQSPTHLIKTRGQQVTLRCSSQSGHNTVSWYQQALGQGPQFIFQYYREEENGRGNFPPRFSGLQFPNYSSELNVNALELDDSALYLCASSLGGGGQGYGYTFGSGTRLTVV.

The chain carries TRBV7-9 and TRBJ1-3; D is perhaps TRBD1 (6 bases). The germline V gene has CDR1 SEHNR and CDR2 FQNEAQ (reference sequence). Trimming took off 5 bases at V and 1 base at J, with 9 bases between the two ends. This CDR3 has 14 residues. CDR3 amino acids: CASSIQGSGNTIYF. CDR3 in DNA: TGTGCCAGCAGCATACAGGGTTCTGGAAACACCATATATTTT.

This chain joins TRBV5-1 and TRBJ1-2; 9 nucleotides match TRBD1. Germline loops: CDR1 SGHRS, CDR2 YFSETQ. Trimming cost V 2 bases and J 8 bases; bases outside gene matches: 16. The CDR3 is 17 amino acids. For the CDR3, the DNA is TGCGCCAGCAGCTTCGATAGACCGGGACAGGGCCGATGGGGCTACACCTTC. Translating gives CASSFDRPGQGRWGYTF.

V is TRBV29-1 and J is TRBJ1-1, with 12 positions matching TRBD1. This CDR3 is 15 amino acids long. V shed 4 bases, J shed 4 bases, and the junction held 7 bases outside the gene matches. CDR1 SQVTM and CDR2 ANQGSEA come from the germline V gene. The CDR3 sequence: CSVGGTGGLGTEAFF. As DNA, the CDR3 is TGCAGCGTTGGAGGGACAGGGGGCTTGGGCACTGAAGCTTTCTTT.

The CDR3 DNA sequence: TGTGCTAGTGGATACAGGGTGGGGGTGCCCCAGCATTTT. Protein product: CASGYRVGVPQHF. The chain carries TRBV12-5 and TRBJ1-5; perhaps TRBD1 as D (6 bases). Germline V gene sequence: CDR1 LGHNT, CDR2 FRNRAP. The CDR3 extends over 13 amino acids. V gave up 6 bases and J gave up 9 bases, with 15 bases separating them.

This chain's CDR3 is CASYSNEDSSPLHF. The CDR3 bases are TGTGCCAGCTATTCTAATGAAGACTCTTCACCCCTCCACTTT. The V and J genes are TRBV19 and TRBJ1-6, with D hard to call. This CDR3 is 14 amino acids long. V dropped 9 bases and J dropped 9 bases, with 18 bases sitting between them. In germline, CDR1 is LNHDA, CDR2 SQIVND (reference sequence).

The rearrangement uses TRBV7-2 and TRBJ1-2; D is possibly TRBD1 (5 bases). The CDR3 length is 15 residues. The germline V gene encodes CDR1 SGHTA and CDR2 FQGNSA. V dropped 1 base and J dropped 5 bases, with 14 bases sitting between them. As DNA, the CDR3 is TGTGCCAGCAGCTTAGGTTTGGGCAGGGCTTATGGCTACACCTTC. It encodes CASSLGLGRAYGYTF. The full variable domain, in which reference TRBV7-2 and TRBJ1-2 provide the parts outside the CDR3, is GAGVSQSPSNKVTEKGKDVELRCDPISGHTALYWYRQSLGQGLEFLIYFQGNSAPDKSGLPSDRFSAERTGGSVSTLTIQRTQQEDSAVYLCASSLGLGRAYGYTFGSGTRLTVV.

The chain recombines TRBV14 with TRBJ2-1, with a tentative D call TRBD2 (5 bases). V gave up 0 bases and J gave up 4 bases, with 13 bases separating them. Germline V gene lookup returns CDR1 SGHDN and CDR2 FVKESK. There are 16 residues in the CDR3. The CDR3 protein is CASSQDTNGGYNEQFF. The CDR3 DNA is TGTGCCAGCAGCCAAGATACGAACGGAGGATACAATGAGCAGTTCTTC.

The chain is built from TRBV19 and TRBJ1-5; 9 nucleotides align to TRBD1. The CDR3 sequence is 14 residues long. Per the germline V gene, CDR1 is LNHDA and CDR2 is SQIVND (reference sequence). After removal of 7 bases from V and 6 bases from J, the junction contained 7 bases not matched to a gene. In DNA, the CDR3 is TGTGCCAGTAAAGGACAGGGGATATCTCAGCCCCAGCATTTT. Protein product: CASKGQGISQPQHF.

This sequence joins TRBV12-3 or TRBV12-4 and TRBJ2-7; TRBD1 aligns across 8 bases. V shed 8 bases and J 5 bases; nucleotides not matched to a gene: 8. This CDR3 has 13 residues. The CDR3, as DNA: TGTGCCAGCTCTTCTCACAGGGGGAACGAGCAGTACTTC. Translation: CASSSHRGNEQYF.

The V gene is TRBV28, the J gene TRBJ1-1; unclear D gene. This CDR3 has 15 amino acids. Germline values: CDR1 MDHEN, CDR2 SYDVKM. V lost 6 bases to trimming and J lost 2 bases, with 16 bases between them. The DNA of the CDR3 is TGTGCCAGCAGCCACGACTTGCGGGCCAACACTGAAGCTTTCTTT. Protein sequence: CASSHDLRANTEAFF.

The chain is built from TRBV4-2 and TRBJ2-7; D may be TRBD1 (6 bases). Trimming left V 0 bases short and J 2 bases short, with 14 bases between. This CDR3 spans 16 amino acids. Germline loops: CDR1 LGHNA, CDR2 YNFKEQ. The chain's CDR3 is CASSQELGGNTYEQYF. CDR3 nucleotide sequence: TGTGCCAGCAGCCAAGAACTAGGGGGAAACACCTACGAGCAGTACTTC.

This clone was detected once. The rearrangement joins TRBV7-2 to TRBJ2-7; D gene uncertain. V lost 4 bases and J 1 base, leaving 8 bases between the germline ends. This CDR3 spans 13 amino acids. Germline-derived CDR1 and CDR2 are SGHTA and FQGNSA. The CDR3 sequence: CASSSAPSYEQYF. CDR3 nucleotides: TGTGCCAGCAGCTCAGCCCCTTCCTACGAGCAGTACTTC.

This CDR3 is CASSLPQGHNQPQHF. The CDR3 region has the DNA TGTGCCAGCAGTTTACCCCAGGGCCACAATCAGCCCCAGCATTTT. The chain employs TRBV28 and TRBJ1-5; TRBD1 is a possible D gene (5 bases). V was shortened by 2 bases and J by 3 bases, with 11 bases between the two germline ends. This CDR3 has 15 amino acids. Per germline, CDR1 MDHEN and CDR2 SYDVKM.

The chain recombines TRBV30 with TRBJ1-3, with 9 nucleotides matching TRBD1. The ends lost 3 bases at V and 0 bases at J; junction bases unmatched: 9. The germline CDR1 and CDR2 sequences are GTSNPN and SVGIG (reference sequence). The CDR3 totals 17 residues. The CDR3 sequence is CAWRTWTGALSGNTIYF. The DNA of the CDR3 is TGTGCCTGGAGGACCTGGACAGGGGCCCTCTCTGGAAACACCATATATTTT.

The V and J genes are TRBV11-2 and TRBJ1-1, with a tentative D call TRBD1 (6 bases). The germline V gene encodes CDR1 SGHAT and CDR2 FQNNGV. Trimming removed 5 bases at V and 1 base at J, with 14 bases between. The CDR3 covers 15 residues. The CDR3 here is CASSKGGDGNTEAFF. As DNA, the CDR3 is TGTGCCAGCAGCAAAGGGGGGGATGGGAACACTGAAGCTTTCTTT.

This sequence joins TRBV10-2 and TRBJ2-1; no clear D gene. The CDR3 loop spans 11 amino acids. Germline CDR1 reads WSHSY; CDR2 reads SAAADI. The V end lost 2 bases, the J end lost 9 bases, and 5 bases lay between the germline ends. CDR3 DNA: TGCGCCAGCAGTGAGGTCCGTGAGCAGTTCTTC. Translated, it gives CASSEVREQFF.

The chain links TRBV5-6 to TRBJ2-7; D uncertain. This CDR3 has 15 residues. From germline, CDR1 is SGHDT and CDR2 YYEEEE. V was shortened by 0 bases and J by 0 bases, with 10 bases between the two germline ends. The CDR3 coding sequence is TGTGCCAGCAGCTTGGTAACCAGCGACTCCTACGAGCAGTACTTC. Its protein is CASSLVTSDSYEQYF.

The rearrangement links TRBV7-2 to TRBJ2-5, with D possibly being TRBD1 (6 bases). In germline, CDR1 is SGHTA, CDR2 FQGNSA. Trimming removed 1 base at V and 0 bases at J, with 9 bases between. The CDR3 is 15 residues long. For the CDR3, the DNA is TGTGCCAGCAGCTTAGGAGGGACAAACCAAGAGACCCAGTACTTC. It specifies CASSLGGTNQETQYF.

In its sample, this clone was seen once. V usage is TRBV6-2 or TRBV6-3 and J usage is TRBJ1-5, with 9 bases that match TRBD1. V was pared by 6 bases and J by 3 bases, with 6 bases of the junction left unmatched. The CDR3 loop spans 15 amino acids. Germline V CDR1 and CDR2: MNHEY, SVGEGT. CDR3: CASSLQGANNQPQHF. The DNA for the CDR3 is TGTGCCAGCAGCCTACAGGGGGCCAACAATCAGCCCCAGCATTTT.